The source of this TCR beta chain is a study of beta chain features in type 1 diabetes. General study results and limits: Cells that show high TCR expression could be over-represented by cDNA sequencing.

The germline gives CDR1 MNHNS, CDR2 SASEGT. The V and J ends lost 7 bases and 3 bases respectively, with 10 bases between them. CDR3 length equals 13 residues. Expressed TCRB transcripts were sequenced after all isolated RNA was converted to cDNA. Sequencing was performed with immunoSEQ multiplex PCR; in TCRdb, only in-frame clones are kept and a portion is missing. The sample includes some 140,000 clones, 9.2% of them seen just once. Concerning this clone: Its specificity is unknown.

Purity of each sorted population was above 98%. The chain combines TRBV6-1 with TRBJ2-1, with D possibly TRBD1 on 5 matching bases. Sequences were obtained from central memory CD4+ T cells from blood. The sequence derives from a man between 18 and 35 years old in good health. The CDR3 sequence: CASTTDSYNEQFF. The CDR3 DNA follows: TGTGCCAGCACCACCGACAGCTACAATGAGCAGTTCTTC.